This entry lists 7 T cell receptor beta chains sequenced from one sample in a study of shared clonotypes between healthy human individuals. Some clones are missing from TCRdb's copy, which holds only in-frame ones; the method was immunoSEQ multiplex PCR. The sample has 2 million or so clones, less than 95% seen once. Naive CD8 populations comprised CD45RO-negative cells positively selected for CCR7, excluding terminally differentiated effector memory CD45RA+ cells. Sequencing input: naive CD8+ T cells sorted from blood. Receptors were obtained from a man between 18 and 29 years old in good health.

The chain carries TRBV12-5 and TRBJ2-7; D is possibly TRBD1 (5 bases). The CDR3 loop spans 13 amino acids. Germline assignment: CDR1 LGHNT and CDR2 FRNRAP. Between the trimmed V and J ends, which lost 4 bases and 0 bases, there was a span of 7 bases. In nucleotides, the CDR3 is TGTGCTAGTGGTTACAGGAGCTCCTACGAGCAGTACTTC. Its translation: CASGYRSSYEQYF.

The rearrangement joins TRBV10-1 to TRBJ1-6, with TRBD1 as a possible D gene (6 bases). Germline assignment: CDR1 WNHNN and CDR2 SYGVQD (reference sequence). There are 16 residues in the CDR3. V was shortened by 0 bases and J by 5 bases, with 11 bases between the two germline ends. The CDR3 region is CASSESMDSHNSPLHF. For the CDR3, the DNA is TGCGCCAGCAGTGAGTCGATGGACAGTCATAATTCACCCCTCCACTTT.

The chain employs TRBV13 and TRBJ1-1; D unresolved. The V end lost 5 bases, the J end lost 7 bases, and 20 bases lay between the germline ends. Germline assignment: CDR1 PRHDT and CDR2 FYEKMQ (reference sequence). The CDR3 runs to 15 residues. CDR3 residues: CASSLDMGRVGEAFF. In DNA form, the CDR3 reads TGTGCCAGCAGCCTCGATATGGGGAGAGTTGGTGAAGCTTTCTTT.

Of note for this clone: The same CDR3 also results from other DNA sequences found in this sample. V gene TRBV19 combines with J gene TRBJ2-1, with a weak D call TRBD2 (5 bases). V shed 3 bases and J shed 4 bases, with 10 bases lying between them. The CDR3 spans 14 residues. Germline-derived CDR1 and CDR2 are LNHDA and SQIVND (reference sequence). CDR3 amino acids: CASSIGADYNEQFF. For the CDR3, the DNA is TGTGCCAGTAGTATTGGAGCGGATTACAATGAGCAGTTCTTC.

The genes are TRBV7-6 and TRBJ2-1; perhaps D is TRBD1 or TRBD2 (5 bases each). This CDR3 has 14 amino acids. Germline CDR1 is SGHVS and CDR2 is FNYEAQ. V was cut by 3 bases and J by 4 bases, with 10 bases left in between. The CDR3 bases are TGTGCCAGCAGCTTCTCGGGGCCATACAATGAGCAGTTCTTC. It translates to CASSFSGPYNEQFF. The variable domain in full, with the rest retrieved from reference TRBV7-6 and TRBJ2-1, is GAGVSQSPRYKVTKRGQDVALRCDPISGHVSLYWYRQALGQGPEFLTYFNYEAQQDKSGLPNDRFSAERPEGSISTLTIQRTEQRDSAMYRCASSFSGPYNEQFFGPGTRLTVL.

This rearrangement joins TRBV4-1 to TRBJ2-5; 11 nucleotides agree with TRBD2. This CDR3 has 20 residues. Germline V gene data show CDR1 as MGHRA and CDR2 as YSYEKL. Trimming removed 0 bases from V and 5 bases from J; junction bases left unmatched: 17. CDR3 sequence (DNA): TGCGCCAGCAGCCAAGACGGAGTTGAGCTAGCGGGGGGCCGGAGGGAGACCCAGTACTTC. Amino acids: CASSQDGVELAGGRRETQYF.

The V and J genes are TRBV27 and TRBJ2-7, with D perhaps TRBD2 (6 bases). The CDR3 loop spans 14 amino acids. CDR1 is MNHEY, CDR2 SMNVEV, per germline (reference sequence). The V gene lost 6 bases and the J gene lost 7 bases, with 19 bases spanning the gap. The DNA of the CDR3 is TGTGCCAGCAGCCTCGGAGGGGTGGGAATGGAGCAGTACTTC. Protein product: CASSLGGVGMEQYF.